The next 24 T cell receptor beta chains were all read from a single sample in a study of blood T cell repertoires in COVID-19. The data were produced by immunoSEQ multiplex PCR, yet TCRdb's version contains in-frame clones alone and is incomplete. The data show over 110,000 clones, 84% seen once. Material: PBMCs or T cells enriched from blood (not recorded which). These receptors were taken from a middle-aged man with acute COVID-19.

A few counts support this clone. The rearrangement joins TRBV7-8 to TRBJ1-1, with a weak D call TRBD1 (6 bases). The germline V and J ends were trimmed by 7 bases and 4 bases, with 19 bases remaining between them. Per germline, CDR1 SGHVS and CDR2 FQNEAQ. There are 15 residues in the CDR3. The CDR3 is CASIDHRFRGTEAFF. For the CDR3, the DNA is TGTGCCAGCATCGACCACCGGTTCAGGGGCACTGAAGCTTTCTTT.

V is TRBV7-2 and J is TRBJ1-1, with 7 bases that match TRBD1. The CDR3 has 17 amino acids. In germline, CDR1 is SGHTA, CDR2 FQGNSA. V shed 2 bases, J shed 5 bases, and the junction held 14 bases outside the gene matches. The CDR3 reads CASSLWGTARRGTEAFF. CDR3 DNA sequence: TGTGCCAGCAGCTTATGGGGGACAGCCCGAAGGGGAACTGAAGCTTTCTTT.

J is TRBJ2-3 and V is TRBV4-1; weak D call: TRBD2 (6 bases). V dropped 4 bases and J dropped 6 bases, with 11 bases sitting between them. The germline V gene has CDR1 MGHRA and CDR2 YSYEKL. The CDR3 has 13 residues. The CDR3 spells CASSPGSSDTQYF. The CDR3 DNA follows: TGCGCCAGCAGCCCCGGGAGCTCTGATACGCAGTATTTT.

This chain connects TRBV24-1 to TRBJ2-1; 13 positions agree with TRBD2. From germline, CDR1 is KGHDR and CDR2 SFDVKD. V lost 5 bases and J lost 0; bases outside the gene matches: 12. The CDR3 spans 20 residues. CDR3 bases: TGTGCCACCAGTGCCCCCTTGACTAGCGGGGGGCAATTCTCCTACAATGAGCAGTTCTTC. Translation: CATSAPLTSGGQFSYNEQFF.

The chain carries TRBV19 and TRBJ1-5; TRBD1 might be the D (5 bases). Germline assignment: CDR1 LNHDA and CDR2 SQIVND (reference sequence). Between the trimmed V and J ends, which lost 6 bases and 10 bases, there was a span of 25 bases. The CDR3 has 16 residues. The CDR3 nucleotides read TGTGCCAGTAGGCCCACTCCCGGGGGGAAGACCAGACCCCAGCATTTT. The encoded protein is CASRPTPGGKTRPQHF.

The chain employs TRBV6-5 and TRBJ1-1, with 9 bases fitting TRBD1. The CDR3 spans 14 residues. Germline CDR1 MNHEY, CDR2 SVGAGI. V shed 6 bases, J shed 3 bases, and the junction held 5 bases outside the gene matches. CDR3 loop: CASSPGQGYTEAFF. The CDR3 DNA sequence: TGTGCCAGCAGCCCGGGACAGGGATACACTGAAGCTTTCTTT.

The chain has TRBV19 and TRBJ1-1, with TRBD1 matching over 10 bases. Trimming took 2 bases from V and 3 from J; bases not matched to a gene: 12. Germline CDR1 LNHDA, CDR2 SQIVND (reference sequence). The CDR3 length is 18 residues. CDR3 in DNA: TGTGCCAGTAGTATATGGGTCCCGGGACAGGGGCGGGACACTGAAGCTTTCTTT. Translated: CASSIWVPGQGRDTEAFF. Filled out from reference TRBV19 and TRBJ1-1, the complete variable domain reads DGGITQSPKYLFRKEGQNVTLSCEQNLNHDAMYWYRQDPGQGLRLIYYSQIVNDFQKGDIAEGYSVSREKKESFPLTVTSAQKNPTAFYLCASSIWVPGQGRDTEAFFGQGTRLTVV.

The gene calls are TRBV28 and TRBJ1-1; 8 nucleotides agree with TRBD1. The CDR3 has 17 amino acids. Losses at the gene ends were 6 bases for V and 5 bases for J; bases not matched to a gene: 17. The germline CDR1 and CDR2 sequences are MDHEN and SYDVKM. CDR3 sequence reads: CASRDLDREGGWTEAFF. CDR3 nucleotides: TGTGCCAGCAGGGACCTGGACAGGGAGGGGGGGTGGACTGAAGCTTTCTTT. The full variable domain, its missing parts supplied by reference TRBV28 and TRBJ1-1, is DVKVTQSSRYLVKRTGEKVFLECVQDMDHENMFWYRQDPGLGLRLIYFSYDVKMKEKGDIPEGYSVSREKKERFSLILESASTNQTSMYLCASRDLDREGGWTEAFFGQGTRLTVV.

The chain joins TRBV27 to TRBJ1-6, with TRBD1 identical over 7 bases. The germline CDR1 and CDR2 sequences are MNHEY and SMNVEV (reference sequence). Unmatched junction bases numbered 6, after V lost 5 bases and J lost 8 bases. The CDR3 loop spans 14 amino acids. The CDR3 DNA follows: TGTGCCAGCAGTATAGACAGGGACGATTCACCCCTCCACTTT. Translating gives CASSIDRDDSPLHF.

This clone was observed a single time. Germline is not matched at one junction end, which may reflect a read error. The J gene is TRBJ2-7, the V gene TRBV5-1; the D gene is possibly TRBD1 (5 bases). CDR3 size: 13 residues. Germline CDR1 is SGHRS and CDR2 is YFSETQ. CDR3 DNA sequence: TGCGCCAGCAGATTGGGGCAGGCCTACGAGCAGTACTTC. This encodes CASRLGQAYEQYF.

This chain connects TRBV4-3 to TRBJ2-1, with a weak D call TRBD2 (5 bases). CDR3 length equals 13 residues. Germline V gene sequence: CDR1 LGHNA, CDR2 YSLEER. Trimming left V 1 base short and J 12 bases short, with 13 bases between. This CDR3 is CASSQGRENRQFF. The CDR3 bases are TGCGCCAGCAGCCAAGGTAGGGAGAACCGGCAGTTCTTC.

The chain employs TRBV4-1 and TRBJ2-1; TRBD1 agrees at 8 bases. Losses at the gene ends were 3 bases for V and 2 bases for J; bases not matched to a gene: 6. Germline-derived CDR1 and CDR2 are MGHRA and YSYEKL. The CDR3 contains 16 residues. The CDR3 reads CASSQYRTGPYNEQFF. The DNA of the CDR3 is TGCGCCAGCAGCCAGTACAGGACAGGGCCCTACAATGAGCAGTTCTTC.

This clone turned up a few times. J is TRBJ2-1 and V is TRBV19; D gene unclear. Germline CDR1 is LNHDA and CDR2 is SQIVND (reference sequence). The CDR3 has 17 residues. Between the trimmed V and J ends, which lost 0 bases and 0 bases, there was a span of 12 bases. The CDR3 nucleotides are TGTGCCAGTAGTATAGAACCCTCGGTCCGCTCCTACAATGAGCAGTTCTTC. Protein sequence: CASSIEPSVRSYNEQFF.

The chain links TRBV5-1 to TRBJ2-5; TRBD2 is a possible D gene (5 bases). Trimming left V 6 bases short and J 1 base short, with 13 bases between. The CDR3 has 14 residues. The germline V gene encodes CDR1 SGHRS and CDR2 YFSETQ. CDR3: CASTQRGIQETQYF. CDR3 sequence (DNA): TGCGCCAGCACCCAAAGAGGGATCCAAGAGACCCAGTACTTC.

CDR3 protein: CASGNNEQFF. CDR3 bases: TGTGCCAGCGGCAACAATGAGCAGTTCTTC. The chain employs TRBV7-9 and TRBJ2-1; no definite D call. The CDR3 has 10 amino acids. CDR1 and CDR2 from the germline V gene are SEHNR and FQNEAQ (reference sequence). The V and J ends lost 8 bases and 5 bases respectively, with 4 bases between them.

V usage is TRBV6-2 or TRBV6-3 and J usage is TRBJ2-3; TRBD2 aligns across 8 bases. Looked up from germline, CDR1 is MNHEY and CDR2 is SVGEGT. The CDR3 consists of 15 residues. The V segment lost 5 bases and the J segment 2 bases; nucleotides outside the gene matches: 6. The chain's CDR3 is CASSTTSGVTDTQYF. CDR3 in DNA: TGTGCCAGCAGTACAACTAGCGGAGTCACAGATACGCAGTATTTT.

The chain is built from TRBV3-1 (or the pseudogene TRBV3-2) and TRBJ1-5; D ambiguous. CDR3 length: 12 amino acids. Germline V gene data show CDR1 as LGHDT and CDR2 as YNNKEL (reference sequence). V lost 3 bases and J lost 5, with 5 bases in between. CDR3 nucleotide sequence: TGTGCCAGCAGCCAGCGGGATCAGCCCCAGCATTTT. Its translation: CASSQRDQPQHF.

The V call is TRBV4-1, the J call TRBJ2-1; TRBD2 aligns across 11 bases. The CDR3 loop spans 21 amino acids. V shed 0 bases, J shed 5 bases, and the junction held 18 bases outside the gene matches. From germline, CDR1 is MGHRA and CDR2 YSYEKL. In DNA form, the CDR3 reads TGCGCCAGCAGCCAAGATCCTACTAGCGGGAGTACAGGTAGGGGCCACAATGAGCAGTTCTTC. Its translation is CASSQDPTSGSTGRGHNEQFF.

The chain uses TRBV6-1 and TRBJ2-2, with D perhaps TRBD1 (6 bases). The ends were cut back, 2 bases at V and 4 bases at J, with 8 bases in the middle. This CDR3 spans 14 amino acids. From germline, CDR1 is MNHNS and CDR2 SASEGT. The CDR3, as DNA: TGTGCCAGCAGTGAACAGGGGACCACCGGGGAGCTGTTTTTT. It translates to CASSEQGTTGELFF.

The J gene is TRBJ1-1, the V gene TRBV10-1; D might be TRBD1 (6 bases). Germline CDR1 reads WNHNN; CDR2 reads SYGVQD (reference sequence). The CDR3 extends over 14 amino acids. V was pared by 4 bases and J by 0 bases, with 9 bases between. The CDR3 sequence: CASSVNRVNTEAFF. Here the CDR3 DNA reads TGCGCCAGCAGTGTGAACAGGGTGAACACTGAAGCTTTCTTT.

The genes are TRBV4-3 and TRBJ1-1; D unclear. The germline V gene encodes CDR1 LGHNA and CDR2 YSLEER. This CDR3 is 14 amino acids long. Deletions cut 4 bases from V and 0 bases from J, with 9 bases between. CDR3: CASSPRLLNTEAFF. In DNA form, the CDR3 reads TGCGCCAGCAGCCCGCGGCTCCTGAACACTGAAGCTTTCTTT.

The CDR3 coding sequence is TGTGCCAGCAGTTCAGGGGATTATAATTCACCCCTCCACTTT. This gives the protein CASSSGDYNSPLHF. The chain combines TRBV11-2 with TRBJ1-6; possibly TRBD1 for D (6 bases). V was cut by 6 bases and J by 4 bases, with 10 bases left in between. The CDR3 has 14 amino acids. Germline assignment: CDR1 SGHAT and CDR2 FQNNGV.

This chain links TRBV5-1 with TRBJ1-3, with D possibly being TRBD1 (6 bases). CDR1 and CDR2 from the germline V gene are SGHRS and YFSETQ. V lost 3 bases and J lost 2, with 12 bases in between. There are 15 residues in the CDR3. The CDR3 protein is CASSSNRDTGNTIYF. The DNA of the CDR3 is TGCGCCAGCAGCTCAAACCGGGACACTGGAAACACCATATATTTT. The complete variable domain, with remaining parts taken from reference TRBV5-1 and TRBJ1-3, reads KAGVTQTPRYLIKTRGQQVTLSCSPISGHRSVSWYQQTPGQGLQFLFEYFSETQRNKGNFPGRFSGRQFSNSRSEMNVSTLELGDSALYLCASSSNRDTGNTIYFGEGSWLTVV.

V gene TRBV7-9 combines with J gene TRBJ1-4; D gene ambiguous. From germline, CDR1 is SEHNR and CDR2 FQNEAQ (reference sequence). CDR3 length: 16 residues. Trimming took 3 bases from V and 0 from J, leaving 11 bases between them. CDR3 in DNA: TGTGCCAGCAGCTTTAGCCCCAGCACAACTAATGAAAAACTGTTTTTT. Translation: CASSFSPSTTNEKLFF.